The sample holds many counts of the clone carrying this T cell receptor (beta chain). Preparation of the TCRbeta library involved a method that used unique molecular identifiers. TCRdb analysed the PCR reads with MiXCR anew, one entry per CDR3 protein. Of approximately 590,000 distinct CDR3 sequences detected, about 11% appear once; the ten largest clones hold less than 5%. The CDR3 loop spans 19 amino acids. The ends lost 0 bases at V and 2 bases at J; junction bases unmatched: 13. The germline CDR1 and CDR2 sequences are DFQATT and SNEGSKA (reference sequence). The data stem from a study of T-cell reconstitution after alpha-beta-depleted transplantation in children.

The TCR sequence derives from a human donor who donated a stem cell graft to a child with acute myeloid leukemia. The sample in question was PBMCs from the stem cell graft donor, obtained from the stem cell graft. The J gene is TRBJ2-3, the V gene TRBV20-1, with 11 bases aligning to TRBD2. The CDR3 nucleotides are TGCAGTGCTAGAGATACGGGACTAGCGGCGAAGGGGACCACAGATACGCAGTATTTT. This codes for CSARDTGLAAKGTTDTQYF.